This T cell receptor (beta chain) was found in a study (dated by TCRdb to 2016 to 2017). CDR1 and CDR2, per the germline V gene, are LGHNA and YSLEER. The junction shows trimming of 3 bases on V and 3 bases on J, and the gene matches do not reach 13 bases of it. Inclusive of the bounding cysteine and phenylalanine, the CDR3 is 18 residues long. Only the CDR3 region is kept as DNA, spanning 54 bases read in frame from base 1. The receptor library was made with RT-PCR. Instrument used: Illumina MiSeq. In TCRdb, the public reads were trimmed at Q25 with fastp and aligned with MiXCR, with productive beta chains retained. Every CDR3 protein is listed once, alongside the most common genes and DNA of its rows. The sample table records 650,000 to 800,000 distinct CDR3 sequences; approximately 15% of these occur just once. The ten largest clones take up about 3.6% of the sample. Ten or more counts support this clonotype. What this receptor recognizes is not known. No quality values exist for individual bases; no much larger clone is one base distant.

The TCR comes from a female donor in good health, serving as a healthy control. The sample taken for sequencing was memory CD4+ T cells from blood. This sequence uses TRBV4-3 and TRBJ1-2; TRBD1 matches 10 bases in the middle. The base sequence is TGCGCCAGCAGCCAGAAGTTCCTCACCGGGACAGGGGACTATGGCTACACCTTC. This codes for CASSQKFLTGTGDYGYTF.